These 28 T cell receptor beta chains were sequenced from one sample in a study of CD8 T cells in Susac syndrome. Random hexamers were used to reverse transcribe roughly 0.5 to 1 ug of RNA. TCRdb reprocessed the immunoSEQ multiplex PCR reads via MiXCR and lists one record per CDR3 protein. The sample records a few hundred thousand distinct CDR3 sequences, about 82% being singletons. Sequencing was performed on CD8+ T cells from PBMCs. The receptor source for this set is a human donor with multiple sclerosis.

This clonotype was counted once. The CDR3 reads CASSTLLAPGELFF. CDR3 coding DNA: TGTGCCAGCAGCACCCTACTAGCGCCCGGGGAGCTGTTTTTT. The chain recombines TRBV5-6 with TRBJ2-2, with 7 bases that match TRBD2. The germline V gene has CDR1 SGHDT and CDR2 YYEEEE. The CDR3 spans 14 residues. Trimming removed 4 bases from V and 6 bases from J; junction bases left unmatched: 6.

CDR3 loop: CASSHPGLPSDELFF. CDR3 DNA sequence: TGCGCCAGCAGTCATCCAGGCTTACCTAGCGATGAGCTGTTTTTT. The chain links TRBV23-1 to TRBJ1-4, with D uncertain. TRBV23-1 is filed as an ORF, its function uncertain. V lost 3 bases to trimming and J lost 14 bases, with 22 bases between them. This CDR3 region has 15 residues.

This chain uses TRBV7-2 with TRBJ2-1, with TRBD1 matching over 9 bases. The germline V gene has CDR1 SGHTA and CDR2 FQGNSA. V was clipped by 4 bases and J by 1 base; unmatched bases: 5. This CDR3 spans 16 amino acids. The CDR3 region is CASSSGQGRSYNEQFF. CDR3 DNA: TGTGCCAGCAGCTCGGGACAGGGTCGATCCTACAATGAGCAGTTCTTC.

This clonotype was recorded once. The chain carries TRBV15 and TRBJ1-5; 11 bases are a match to TRBD1. V lost 8 bases to trimming and J lost 9 bases; unmatched junction nucleotides: 18. The length of the CDR3 is 17 residues. The germline CDR1 and CDR2 sequences are LNHNV and YYDKDF (reference sequence). The DNA for the CDR3 is TGTGCCACCGCACACACCGGGCGGACAGGGGGCGATCGGCCCCAGCATTTT. It encodes CATAHTGRTGGDRPQHF.

The gene calls are TRBV4-3 and TRBJ2-7; D unclear. Germline loops: CDR1 LGHNA, CDR2 YSLEER. The CDR3 loop spans 15 amino acids. Trimming took 0 bases from V and 5 from J, leaving 14 bases between them. CDR3 coding DNA: TGCGCCAGCAGCCAAGATGCCAAGGCCGGCGACGAGCAGTACTTC. It codes for CASSQDAKAGDEQYF.

The genes are TRBV20-1 and TRBJ2-7; 15 bases map to TRBD2. The CDR3 contains 18 residues. The V gene's germline CDR1 is DFQATT and CDR2 SNEGSKA (reference sequence). The ends lost 2 bases at V and 2 bases at J; junction bases unmatched: 10. This chain's CDR3 is CSARPPGTSGRKTYEQYF. The CDR3 DNA reads TGCAGTGCTAGACCTCCCGGGACTAGCGGGAGGAAGACCTACGAGCAGTACTTC.

The chain couples TRBV6-1 to TRBJ1-1; 8 positions agree with TRBD1. In germline, CDR1 is MNHNS, CDR2 SASEGT. V was clipped by 10 bases and J by 8 bases; unmatched bases: 15. CDR3 size: 14 residues. CDR3: CATRDRGQALEAFF. CDR3 nucleotides: TGTGCCACTCGTGACCGGGGACAGGCACTGGAAGCTTTCTTT.

J is TRBJ1-6 and V is TRBV28, with a tentative D call TRBD1 (6 bases). The CDR3 runs to 20 residues. Germline lookup yields CDR1 MDHEN and CDR2 SYDVKM. V was shortened by 1 base and J by 10 bases, with 29 bases between the two germline ends. The CDR3 loop reads CASSLYRGGRGIFNGSPLHF. The CDR3 DNA is TGTGCCAGCAGTTTATATCGGGGCGGCAGGGGAATTTTTAATGGATCACCCCTCCACTTT.

This clonotype was detected only a few times. The CDR3: CASSQDIQVLAAHNEQFF. The DNA of the CDR3 is TGCGCCAGCAGCCAAGATATTCAAGTGTTAGCGGCACACAATGAGCAGTTCTTC. This chain uses TRBV4-3 with TRBJ2-1; perhaps TRBD2 as D (6 bases). Germline V lookup: CDR1 LGHNA, CDR2 YSLEER. V was shortened by 0 bases and J by 5 bases, with 20 bases between the two germline ends. This CDR3 is built from 18 residues.

This sequence joins TRBV30 and TRBJ1-5; a possible D gene is TRBD1 (5 bases). Trimming shortened V by 1 base and J by 0 bases, and 10 bases separated the two germline ends. The CDR3 loop spans 15 amino acids. Germline V lookup: CDR1 GTSNPN, CDR2 SVGIG (reference sequence). The CDR3 DNA reads TGTGCCTGGAGTGGGGGGGAGAATAGCAATCAGCCCCAGCATTTT. Translation gives CAWSGGENSNQPQHF.

The V gene is TRBV7-9, the J gene TRBJ2-1; D gene unclear. The CDR3 loop spans 15 amino acids. V lost 0 bases to trimming and J lost 5 bases, with 11 bases between them. Germline V gene lookup returns CDR1 SEHNR and CDR2 FQNEAQ (reference sequence). CDR3 in amino acids: CASSLALGYDNEQFF. The CDR3 region has the DNA TGTGCCAGCAGCTTAGCGTTGGGTTACGACAATGAGCAGTTCTTC.

The chain couples TRBV19 to TRBJ2-1; the match to TRBD2 covers 10 bases. Germline V gene data show CDR1 as LNHDA and CDR2 as SQIVND (reference sequence). V was pared by 6 bases and J by 4 bases, with 6 bases of the junction left unmatched. CDR3 length: 15 residues. The CDR3 DNA is TGTGCCAGTAGGTCCGGGACTAGCGTGTACAATGAGCAGTTCTTC. Amino acid sequence: CASRSGTSVYNEQFF.

This clonotype came up once. This chain connects TRBV5-6 to TRBJ2-7, with TRBD2 matching over 10 bases. Trimming took 4 bases from V and 7 from J; bases not matched to a gene: 2. CDR3 size: 12 residues. CDR1 and CDR2 (germline): SGHDT, YYEEEE. The CDR3 DNA reads TGTGCCAGCAGCGCACTAGCGGGGGAGCAGTACTTC. Amino acid sequence: CASSALAGEQYF.

The sample holds one count of this clonotype. The rearrangement links TRBV6-2 or TRBV6-3 to TRBJ2-7; 7 bases are a match to TRBD1. V was pared by 1 base and J by 5 bases, with 8 bases of the junction left unmatched. CDR1 and CDR2 from the germline V gene are MNHEY and SVGEGT. The CDR3 length is 15 residues. The CDR3 loop is CASSYFPTGIDEQYF. In DNA form, the CDR3 reads TGTGCCAGCAGTTACTTCCCGACAGGGATCGACGAGCAGTACTTC.

The V and J genes are TRBV12-3 or TRBV12-4 and TRBJ2-1, with D possibly TRBD2 on 5 matching bases. Trimming removed 3 bases at V and 8 bases at J, with 8 bases between. The CDR3 contains 12 residues. In nucleotides, the CDR3 is TGTGCCAGCAGTTTGTCGAGGGATGAGCAGTTCTTC. This encodes CASSLSRDEQFF.

The chain recombines TRBV28 with TRBJ1-1; D might be TRBD1 (5 bases). V lost 2 bases to trimming and J lost 2 bases, with 9 bases between them. The germline V gene has CDR1 MDHEN and CDR2 SYDVKM. The CDR3 covers 14 residues. The CDR3 DNA reads as TGTGCCAGCAGTTTAACAGGTATTAACACTGAAGCTTTCTTT. It encodes CASSLTGINTEAFF.

The chain recombines TRBV12-3 or TRBV12-4 with TRBJ1-4, with 8 bases aligning to TRBD1. Trimming at V came to 5 bases and at J to 7 bases, leaving 9 bases not matched to a gene. This CDR3 spans 15 amino acids. CDR3 nucleotide sequence: TGTGCCAGCAGTCCCCCCGGGACAGGTGGTGAAAAACTGTTTTTT. It yields the protein CASSPPGTGGEKLFF.

V and J are TRBV4-3 and TRBJ1-2, with D perhaps TRBD1 (6 bases). The V end was cut by 0 bases, the J end by 8 bases, with 22 bases between. Germline V gives CDR1 LGHNA, CDR2 YSLEER. This CDR3 comprises 17 residues. Here the CDR3 reads CASSQEASGLRTVGYTF. CDR3 nucleotide sequence: TGCGCCAGCAGCCAAGAAGCCTCAGGACTGAGGACAGTAGGCTACACCTTC.

J is TRBJ2-1 and V is TRBV6-2 or TRBV6-3, with TRBD2 identical over 10 bases. The germline V gene encodes CDR1 MNHEY and CDR2 SVGEGT. V dropped 5 bases and J dropped 4; count of bases not matched to a gene: 8. This CDR3 spans 16 amino acids. The CDR3, as DNA: TGTGCCAGCAGTAACCGGACTAGCGGTCTTTACAATGAGCAGTTCTTC. Its protein is CASSNRTSGLYNEQFF.

The chain joins TRBV19 to TRBJ1-5; D unresolved. The CDR3 sequence is 16 residues long. The V end was cut by 7 bases, the J end by 3 bases, with 19 bases between. Germline lookup yields CDR1 LNHDA and CDR2 SQIVND (reference sequence). The CDR3 sequence is CASTSGWESPNQPQHF. CDR3 sequence (DNA): TGTGCCAGTACCTCAGGCTGGGAATCACCCAATCAGCCCCAGCATTTT.

The CDR3 sequence is CAWSPTLAGWSDTQYF. As DNA, the CDR3 is TGTGCCTGGAGTCCTACACTAGCGGGATGGTCAGATACGCAGTATTTT. This chain links TRBV30 with TRBJ2-3; TRBD2 matches at 10 bases. The CDR3 covers 16 residues. Germline CDR1 reads GTSNPN; CDR2 reads SVGIG (reference sequence). The V gene end was trimmed by 2 bases and the J gene end by 4 bases; junction bases not matched to a gene: 9. The variable domain in full, completed from reference TRBV30 and TRBJ2-3, reads SQTIHQWPATLVQPVGSPLSLECTVEGTSNPNLYWYRQAAGRGLQLLFYSVGIGQISSEVPQNLSASRPQDRQFILSSKKLLLSDSGFYLCAWSPTLAGWSDTQYFGPGTRLTVL.

V gene TRBV27 combines with J gene TRBJ1-1; D unclear. The CDR3 contains 14 residues. Germline V gene data show CDR1 as MNHEY and CDR2 as SMNVEV (reference sequence). V lost 3 bases, J lost 1 base, and 9 bases lay in between. This CDR3 is CASSFNGGNTEAFF. CDR3 bases: TGTGCCAGCAGTTTCAATGGAGGGAACACTGAAGCTTTCTTT.

The J gene is TRBJ2-7, the V gene TRBV27; D call uncertain. The CDR3 is made up of 12 amino acids. V gave up 2 bases and J gave up 5 bases, with 7 bases separating them. The germline gives CDR1 MNHEY, CDR2 SMNVEV (reference sequence). In DNA, the CDR3 is TGTGCCAGCAGTTTAATAGGCGACGAGCAGTACTTC. Its protein product is CASSLIGDEQYF.

This chain connects TRBV13 to TRBJ2-1; D might be TRBD1 (6 bases). The CDR3 has 14 residues. The germline gives CDR1 PRHDT, CDR2 FYEKMQ (reference sequence). V lost 3 bases to trimming and J lost 3 bases, with 9 bases between them. CDR3 region: CASSLRGFYNEQFF. The DNA of the CDR3 is TGTGCCAGCAGCTTGAGGGGGTTCTACAATGAGCAGTTCTTC.

This sequence joins TRBV11-2 and TRBJ2-5; the D call may be TRBD1 or TRBD2 (5 bases each). The V and J ends lost 0 bases and 1 base respectively, with 12 bases between them. CDR3 length: 16 residues. Per the germline V gene, CDR1 is SGHAT and CDR2 is FQNNGV. The CDR3: CASSLEGDVSQETQYF. As DNA, the CDR3 is TGTGCCAGCAGCTTAGAAGGGGACGTTTCCCAAGAGACCCAGTACTTC.

The rearrangement joins TRBV29-1 to TRBJ1-1; D is possibly TRBD1 (6 bases). The V end was cut by 7 bases, the J end by 4 bases, with 13 bases between. The length of the CDR3 is 12 residues. Germline V gives CDR1 SQVTM, CDR2 ANQGSEA. CDR3 DNA sequence: TGCAGCGATTTCAGGGGTAGCACTGAAGCTTTCTTT. It codes for CSDFRGSTEAFF.

This rearrangement joins TRBV2 to TRBJ1-4; D gene uncertain. CDR3 length equals 16 residues. V gave up 3 bases and J gave up 1 base, with 12 bases separating them. Germline CDR1 SNHLY, CDR2 FYNNEI. CDR3 sequence: CASSEERWGTNEKLFF. CDR3 bases: TGTGCCAGCAGTGAGGAACGATGGGGAACTAATGAAAAACTGTTTTTT.

The rearrangement uses TRBV2 and TRBJ1-2; D not certain. CDR1 and CDR2 (germline): SNHLY, FYNNEI. V was cut by 9 bases and J by 4 bases, with 12 bases left in between. This CDR3 has 12 residues. CDR3 bases: TGTGCCAGAGACGGCAGACCCTATGGCTACACCTTC. It encodes CARDGRPYGYTF.